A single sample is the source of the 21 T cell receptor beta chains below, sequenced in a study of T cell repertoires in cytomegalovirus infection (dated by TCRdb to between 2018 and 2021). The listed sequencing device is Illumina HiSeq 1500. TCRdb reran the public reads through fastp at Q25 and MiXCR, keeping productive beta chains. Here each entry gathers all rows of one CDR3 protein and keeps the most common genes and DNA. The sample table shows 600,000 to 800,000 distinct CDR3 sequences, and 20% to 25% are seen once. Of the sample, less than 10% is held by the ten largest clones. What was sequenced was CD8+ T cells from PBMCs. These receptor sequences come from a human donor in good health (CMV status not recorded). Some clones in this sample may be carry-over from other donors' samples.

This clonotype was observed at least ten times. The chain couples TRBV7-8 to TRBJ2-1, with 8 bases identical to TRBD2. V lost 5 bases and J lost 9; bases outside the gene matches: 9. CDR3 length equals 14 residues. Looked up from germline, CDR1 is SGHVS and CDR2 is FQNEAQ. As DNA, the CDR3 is TGTGCCAGCAGCGACGGGAGGGCCCTCGGTGAGCAGTTCTTC. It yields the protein CASSDGRALGEQFF.

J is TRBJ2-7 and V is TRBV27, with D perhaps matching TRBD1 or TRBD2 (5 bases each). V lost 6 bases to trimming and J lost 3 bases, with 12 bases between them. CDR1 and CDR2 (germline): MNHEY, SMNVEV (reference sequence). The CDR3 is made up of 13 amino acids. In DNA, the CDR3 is TGTGCCAGCAGCGGGACGGACCTCTACGAGCAGTACTTC. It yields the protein CASSGTDLYEQYF.

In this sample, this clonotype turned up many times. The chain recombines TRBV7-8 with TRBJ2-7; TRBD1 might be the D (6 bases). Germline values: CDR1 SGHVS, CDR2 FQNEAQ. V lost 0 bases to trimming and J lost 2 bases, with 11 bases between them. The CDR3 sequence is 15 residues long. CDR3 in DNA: TGTGCCAGCAGCTTAGCAGCAGGGGCAGCCTACGAGCAGTACTTC. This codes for CASSLAAGAAYEQYF. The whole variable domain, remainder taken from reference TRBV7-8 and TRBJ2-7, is GAGVSQSPRYKVAKRGQDVALRCDPISGHVSLFWYQQALGQGPEFLTYFQNEAQLDKSGLPSDRFFAERPEGSVSTLKIQRTQQEDSAVYLCASSLAAGAAYEQYFGPGTRLTVT.

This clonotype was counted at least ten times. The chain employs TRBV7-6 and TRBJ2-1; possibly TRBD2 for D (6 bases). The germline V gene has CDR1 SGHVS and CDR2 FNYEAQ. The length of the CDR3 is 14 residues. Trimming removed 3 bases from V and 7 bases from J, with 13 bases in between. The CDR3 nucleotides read TGTGCCAGCAGCTTCGCGGGGAGGATGAATGAGCAGTTCTTC. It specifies CASSFAGRMNEQFF.

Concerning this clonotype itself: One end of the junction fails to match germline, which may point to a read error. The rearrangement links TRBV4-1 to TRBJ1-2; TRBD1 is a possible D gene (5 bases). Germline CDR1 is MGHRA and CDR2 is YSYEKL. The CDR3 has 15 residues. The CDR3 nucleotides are TGCACCAGCAGCCAAGAGGCAGGGACTAGCTATGGCTACACCTTC. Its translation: CTSSQEAGTSYGYTF.

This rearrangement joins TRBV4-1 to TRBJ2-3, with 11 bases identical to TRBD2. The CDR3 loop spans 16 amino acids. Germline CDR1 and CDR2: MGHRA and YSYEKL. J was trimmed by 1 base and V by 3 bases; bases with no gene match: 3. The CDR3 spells CASSHLLAGGTDTQYF. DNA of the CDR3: TGCGCCAGCAGCCACTTACTAGCGGGGGGCACAGATACGCAGTATTTT.

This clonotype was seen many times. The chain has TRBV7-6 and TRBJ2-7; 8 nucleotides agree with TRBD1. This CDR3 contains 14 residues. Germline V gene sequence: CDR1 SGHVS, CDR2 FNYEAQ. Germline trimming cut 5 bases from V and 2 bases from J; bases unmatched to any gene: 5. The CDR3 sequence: CASSATGDPYEQYF. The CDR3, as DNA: TGTGCCAGCAGCGCGACAGGGGACCCCTACGAGCAGTACTTC.

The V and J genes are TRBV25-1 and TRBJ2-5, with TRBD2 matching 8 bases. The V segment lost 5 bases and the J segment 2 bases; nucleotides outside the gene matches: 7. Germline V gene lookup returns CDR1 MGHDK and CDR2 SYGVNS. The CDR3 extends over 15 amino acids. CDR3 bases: TGTGCCAGCAGTTCATACGTAGCGGGGCAAGAGACCCAGTACTTC. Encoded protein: CASSSYVAGQETQYF.

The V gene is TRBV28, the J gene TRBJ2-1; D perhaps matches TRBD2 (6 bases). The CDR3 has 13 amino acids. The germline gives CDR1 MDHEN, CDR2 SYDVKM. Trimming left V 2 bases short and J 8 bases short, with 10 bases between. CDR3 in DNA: TGTGCCAGCAGTTTAGGAGAGCGGGATGAGCAGTTCTTC. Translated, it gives CASSLGERDEQFF. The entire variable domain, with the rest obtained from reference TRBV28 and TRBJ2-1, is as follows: DVKVTQSSRYLVKRTGEKVFLECVQDMDHENMFWYRQDPGLGLRLIYFSYDVKMKEKGDIPEGYSVSREKKERFSLILESASTNQTSMYLCASSLGERDEQFFGPGTRLTVL.

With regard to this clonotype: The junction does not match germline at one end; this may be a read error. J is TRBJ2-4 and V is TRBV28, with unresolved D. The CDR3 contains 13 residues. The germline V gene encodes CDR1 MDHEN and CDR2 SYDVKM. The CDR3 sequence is CVSRTGPRDIQYF. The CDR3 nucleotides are TGTGTCAGCAGAACTGGACCCCGGGACATTCAGTACTTC.

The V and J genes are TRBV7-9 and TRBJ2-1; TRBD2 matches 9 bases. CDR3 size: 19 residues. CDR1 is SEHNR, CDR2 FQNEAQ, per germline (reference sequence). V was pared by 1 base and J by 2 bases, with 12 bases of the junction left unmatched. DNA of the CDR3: TGTGCCAGCAGCTTAGGGATCCTAGCGGGACCGACCGCCTACAATGAGCAGTTCTTC. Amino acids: CASSLGILAGPTAYNEQFF.

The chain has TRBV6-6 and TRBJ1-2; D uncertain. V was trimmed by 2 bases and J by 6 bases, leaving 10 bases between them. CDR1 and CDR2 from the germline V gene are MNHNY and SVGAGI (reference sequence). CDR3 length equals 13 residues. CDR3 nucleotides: TGTGCCAGCAGTTACGGGCCAGTAGATGGCTACACCTTC. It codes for CASSYGPVDGYTF.

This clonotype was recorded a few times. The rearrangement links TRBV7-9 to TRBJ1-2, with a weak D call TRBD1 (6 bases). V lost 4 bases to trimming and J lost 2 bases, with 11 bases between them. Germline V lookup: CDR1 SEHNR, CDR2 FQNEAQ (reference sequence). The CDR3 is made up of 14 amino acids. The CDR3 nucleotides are TGTGCCAGCAGCTCCGGACAGAGAAACTATGGCTACACCTTC. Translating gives CASSSGQRNYGYTF.

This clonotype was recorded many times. The CDR3 DNA reads as TGTGCCAGCGCGAGGGGAGGAACTGAAGCTTTCTTT. It yields the protein CASARGGTEAFF. V and J are TRBV6-1 and TRBJ1-1; tentative D call: TRBD1 (5 bases). Trimming removed 8 bases from V and 5 bases from J, with 12 bases in between. CDR1 MNHNS and CDR2 SASEGT come from the germline V gene. The CDR3 length is 12 residues.

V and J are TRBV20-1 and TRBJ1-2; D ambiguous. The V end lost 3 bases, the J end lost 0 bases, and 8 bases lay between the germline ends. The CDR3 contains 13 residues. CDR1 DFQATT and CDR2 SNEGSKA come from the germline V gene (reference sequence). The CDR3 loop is CSASGKTNYGYTF. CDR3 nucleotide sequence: TGCAGTGCTAGCGGCAAAACTAACTATGGCTACACCTTC.

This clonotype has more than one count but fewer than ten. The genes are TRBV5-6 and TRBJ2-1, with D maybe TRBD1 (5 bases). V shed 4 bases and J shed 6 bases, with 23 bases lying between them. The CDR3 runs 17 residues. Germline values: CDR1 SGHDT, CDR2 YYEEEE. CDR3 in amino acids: CASSATVITYLTNEQFF. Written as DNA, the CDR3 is TGTGCCAGCAGCGCGACAGTAATTACTTACCTCACCAATGAGCAGTTCTTC.

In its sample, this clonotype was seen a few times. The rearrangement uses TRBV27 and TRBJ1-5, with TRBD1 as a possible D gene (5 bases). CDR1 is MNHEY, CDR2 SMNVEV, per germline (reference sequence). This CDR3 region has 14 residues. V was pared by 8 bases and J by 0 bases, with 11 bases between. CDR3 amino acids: CASGHQGSNQPQHF. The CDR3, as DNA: TGTGCCAGCGGTCATCAGGGTAGCAATCAGCCCCAGCATTTT.

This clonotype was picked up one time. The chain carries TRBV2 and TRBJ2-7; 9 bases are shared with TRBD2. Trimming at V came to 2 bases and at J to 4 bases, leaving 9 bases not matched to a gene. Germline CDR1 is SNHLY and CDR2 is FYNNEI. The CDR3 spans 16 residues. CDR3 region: CASSEPAASGDYEQYF. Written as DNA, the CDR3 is TGTGCCAGCAGTGAACCCGCGGCTAGCGGGGATTACGAGCAGTACTTC.

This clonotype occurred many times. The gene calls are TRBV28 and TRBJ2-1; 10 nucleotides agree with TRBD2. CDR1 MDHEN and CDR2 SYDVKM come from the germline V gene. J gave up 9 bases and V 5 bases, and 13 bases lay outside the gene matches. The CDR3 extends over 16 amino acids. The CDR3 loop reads CASSPLRAGGLGEQFF. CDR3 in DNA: TGTGCCAGCAGTCCACTTCGAGCGGGGGGGCTTGGTGAGCAGTTCTTC.

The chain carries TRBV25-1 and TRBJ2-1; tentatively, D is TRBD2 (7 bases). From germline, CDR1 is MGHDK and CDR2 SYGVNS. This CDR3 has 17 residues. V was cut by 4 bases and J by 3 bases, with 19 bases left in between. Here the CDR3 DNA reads TGTGCCAGCAGTGTCGAAAGGGGGGGGTTGGTCTACAATGAGCAGTTCTTC. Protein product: CASSVERGGLVYNEQFF.

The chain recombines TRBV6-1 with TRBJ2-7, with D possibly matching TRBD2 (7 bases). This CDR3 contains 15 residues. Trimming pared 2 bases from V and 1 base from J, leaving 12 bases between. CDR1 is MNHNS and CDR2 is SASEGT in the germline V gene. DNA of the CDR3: TGTGCCAGCAGTGAATTGGGGGGGCGGTCCTACGAGCAGTACGTC. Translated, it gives CASSELGGRSYEQYV.